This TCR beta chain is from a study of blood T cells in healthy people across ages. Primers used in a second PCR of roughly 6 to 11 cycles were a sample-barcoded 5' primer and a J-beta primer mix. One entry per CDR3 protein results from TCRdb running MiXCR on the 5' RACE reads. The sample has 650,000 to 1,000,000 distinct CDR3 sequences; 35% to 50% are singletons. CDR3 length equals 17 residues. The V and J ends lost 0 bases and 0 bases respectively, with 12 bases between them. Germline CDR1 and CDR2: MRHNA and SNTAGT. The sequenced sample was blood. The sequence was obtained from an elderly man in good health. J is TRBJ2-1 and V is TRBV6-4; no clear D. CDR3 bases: TGTGCCAGCAGTGACTCACCGGGCAGTTCCTCCTACAATGAGCAGTTCTTC. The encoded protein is CASSDSPGSSSYNEQFF.